This entry lists 3 T cell receptor beta chains sequenced from one sample in a study of T cell responses to AZD1222 COVID-19 vaccine. The assay was immunoSEQ multiplex PCR, and TCRdb's table has in-frame clones only and misses some. The sample contains about 220,000 clones, under 95% of which appear only once. The sequencing here drew on peripheral blood, taken on day 0 of MenACWY control vaccination. Every receptor here comes from an adult in good health.

The chain employs TRBV6-2 or TRBV6-3 and TRBJ1-1, with no clear D. The ends were cut back, 2 bases at V and 0 bases at J, with 7 bases in the middle. Germline-derived CDR1 and CDR2 are MNHEY and SVGEGT. This CDR3 is 14 amino acids long. The CDR3 region is CASSYHQVNTEAFF. The CDR3 DNA is TGTGCCAGCAGTTACCATCAGGTGAACACTGAAGCTTTCTTT.

This chain connects TRBV5-4 to TRBJ2-7, with D perhaps TRBD1 (6 bases). From germline, CDR1 is SGHNT and CDR2 YYREEE (reference sequence). The CDR3 runs 14 residues. Trimming removed 4 bases from V and 9 bases from J, with 20 bases in between. As DNA, the CDR3 is TGTGCCAGCAGCAGCGGACAGCAGACGGGTCGGCAGTACTTC. Translating gives CASSSGQQTGRQYF.

J is TRBJ1-5 and V is TRBV28; the D gene is possibly TRBD1 (5 bases). CDR1 is MDHEN and CDR2 is SYDVKM in the germline V gene. The CDR3 length is 17 residues. Trimming pared 2 bases from V and 2 bases from J, leaving 16 bases between. The CDR3 loop is CASSLSRVRGGNQPQHF. As DNA, the CDR3 is TGTGCCAGCAGTTTAAGCAGGGTTCGTGGGGGCAATCAGCCCCAGCATTTT.